A single T cell receptor beta chain is shown here with its context. Data came from immunoSEQ multiplex PCR; TCRdb stores just in-frame clones and leaves some out. This table has some 150,000 clones, 96% appearing once. This specimen comes from a study of control samples from healthy donors and cancer patients. This TCR was recovered from a woman in her thirties in good health. Sample: blood.

CDR3 residues: CASSFQTPGLGYEQYF. The CDR3 DNA reads as TGCGCCAGCAGCTTCCAGACACCGGGACTGGGCTACGAGCAGTACTTC. J is TRBJ2-7 and V is TRBV5-1; tentatively, D is TRBD2 (6 bases). V was clipped by 2 bases and J by 3 bases, with 18 bases between them. Germline V CDR1 and CDR2: SGHRS, YFSETQ. This CDR3 comprises 16 residues.